The 13 T cell receptor beta chains in this list originate from one sample, sequenced in a study of shared clonotypes between healthy human individuals (TCRdb year 2020). Libraries were built with the immunoSEQ multiplex PCR assay. Held by TCRdb, this immuneACCESS table contains in-frame sequences only and omits some clones. Under half of the omission traces to an unresolved V gene where checked; the cause of the rest is unknown. The sample includes about 750,000 clones, with roughly 92% observed a single time. The ten largest clones add up to more than 20% of the sample. CD8 naive samples were obtained by positive selection for CCR7 among CD45RO-negative cells, yielding a CD45RA+CCR7+ population from which TemRA cells were excluded. The sample taken for sequencing was naive CD8+ T cells sorted from blood. The meaning of the sample's cell subset or site label: CD45RA+CCR7+. The receptors come from a man aged 25-40 years in good health.

The chain links TRBV5-1 to TRBJ2-6; 10 positions match TRBD1. CDR3 length equals 19 residues. Germline assignment: CDR1 SGHRS and CDR2 YFSETQ. V was pared by 3 bases and J by 2 bases, with 11 bases of the junction left unmatched. The CDR3 sequence: CASSYPRQGAGPGANVLTF. DNA for the CDR3: TGCGCCAGCAGCTACCCCCGACAGGGGGCAGGCCCTGGGGCCAACGTCCTGACTTTC.

The CDR3 sequence is CASSWESGVSYEQYF. The CDR3 DNA reads TGTGCCAGCAGCTGGGAGAGCGGGGTCTCCTACGAGCAGTACTTC. This chain joins TRBV13 and TRBJ2-7; 7 bases match TRBD2. J lost 0 bases, V lost 4 bases, and 6 bases had no gene match. The V gene's germline CDR1 is PRHDT and CDR2 FYEKMQ (reference sequence). This CDR3 comprises 15 residues.

This clone was observed a handful of times. The chain combines TRBV7-3 with TRBJ2-3; the D gene is possibly TRBD2 (6 bases). This CDR3 has 12 residues. Germline CDR1 SGHTA, CDR2 FQGTGA. V gave up 3 bases and J gave up 7 bases, with 8 bases separating them. The CDR3 protein is CASSFGGNTQYF. In DNA form, the CDR3 reads TGTGCCAGCAGCTTCGGGGGAAATACGCAGTATTTT.

V is TRBV29-1 and J is TRBJ2-7; D is perhaps TRBD1 (6 bases). The V end was cut by 0 bases, the J end by 4 bases, with 13 bases between. Germline V gene lookup returns CDR1 SQVTM and CDR2 ANQGSEA. The CDR3 contains 14 residues. The CDR3 DNA is TGCAGCGTTGAAGAGACAGGTGGGAGATACGAGCAGTACTTC. Protein: CSVEETGGRYEQYF.

The chain carries TRBV5-4 and TRBJ1-4, with D perhaps matching TRBD1 (5 bases). CDR1 is SGHNT and CDR2 is YYREEE in the germline V gene (reference sequence). V was trimmed by 4 bases and J by 5 bases, leaving 9 bases between them. This CDR3 contains 13 residues. The CDR3 DNA is TGTGCCAGCAGCCCCGGACACAATGAAAAACTGTTTTTT. It translates to CASSPGHNEKLFF.

A word on this clone: The same CDR3 also results from other DNA sequences found in this sample. The chain couples TRBV27 to TRBJ2-7; 8 bases line up with TRBD1. This CDR3 has 14 residues. Germline V lookup: CDR1 MNHEY, CDR2 SMNVEV (reference sequence). J lost 3 bases, V lost 5 bases, and 6 bases had no gene match. The CDR3 DNA sequence: TGTGCCAGCAGTCCGGGACAGGTCGGCTACGAGCAGTACTTC. Encoded protein: CASSPGQVGYEQYF.

V and J are TRBV5-4 and TRBJ1-3; TRBD1 matches 7 bases. The CDR3 is made up of 16 amino acids. J lost 2 bases, V lost 2 bases, and 7 bases had no gene match. Per germline, CDR1 SGHNT and CDR2 YYREEE (reference sequence). DNA for the CDR3: TGTGCCAGCAGCTTCTACCGGGACAGAGCTGGAAACACCATATATTTT. The encoded protein is CASSFYRDRAGNTIYF.

The chain links TRBV9 to TRBJ2-2, with TRBD2 matching 7 bases. The CDR3 spans 15 residues. The germline V gene encodes CDR1 SGDLS and CDR2 YYNGEE. The V and J ends lost 4 bases and 5 bases, in that order; junction bases with no gene match: 8. The CDR3 reads CASSHREEGTGELFF. The CDR3 DNA reads TGTGCCAGCAGCCACCGGGAGGAAGGGACCGGGGAGCTGTTTTTT. Full variable domain (remainder filled in from reference TRBV9 and TRBJ2-2): DSGVTQTPKHLITATGQRVTLRCSPRSGDLSVYWYQQSLDQGLQFLIQYYNGEERAKGNILERFSAQQFPDLHSELNLSSLELGDSALYFCASSHREEGTGELFFGEGSRLTVL.

The CDR3 protein is CASSETPSQNYEQYF. Here the CDR3 DNA reads TGTGCCAGCAGTGAAACTCCTTCTCAGAACTACGAGCAGTACTTC. The chain carries TRBV25-1 and TRBJ2-7; no firm D call. Trimming took 2 bases from V and 3 from J, leaving 14 bases between them. The CDR3 runs 15 residues. Germline V CDR1 and CDR2: MGHDK, SYGVNS.

The chain employs TRBV7-6 and TRBJ1-5; D uncertain. Trimming left V 6 bases short and J 1 base short, with 13 bases between. The CDR3 length is 15 residues. Germline V lookup: CDR1 SGHVS, CDR2 FNYEAQ. CDR3 sequence (DNA): TGTGCCAGCAGTTCCAATTGGGGAAGCAATCAGCCCCAGCATTTT. Translation: CASSSNWGSNQPQHF.

The chain uses TRBV9 and TRBJ1-2; 7 bases are shared with TRBD1. The CDR3 runs to 14 residues. The trim removed 3 bases at V and 8 bases at J, leaving 10 bases unmatched. CDR1 and CDR2 (germline): SGDLS, YYNGEE. The CDR3 DNA reads as TGTGCCAGCAGCGCCTCCGGGACAGCGAACGGCTACACCTTC. The encoded protein is CASSASGTANGYTF. Drawing the rest from reference TRBV9 and TRBJ1-2, the complete variable domain is DSGVTQTPKHLITATGQRVTLRCSPRSGDLSVYWYQQSLDQGLQFLIQYYNGEERAKGNILERFSAQQFPDLHSELNLSSLELGDSALYFCASSASGTANGYTFGSGTRLTVV.

The chain is built from TRBV11-2 and TRBJ2-5; TRBD2 agrees at 13 bases. The CDR3 sequence is 16 residues long. Per germline, CDR1 SGHAT and CDR2 FQNNGV. V trimming: 6 bases; J trimming: 5 bases; junction bases outside the gene matches: 9. The CDR3 coding sequence is TGTGCCAGCAGGCCAACTAGCGGGAGGGAATCGGAGACCCAGTACTTC. Protein sequence: CASRPTSGRESETQYF.

This clone has only one observation. This rearrangement joins TRBV27 to TRBJ2-2, with 12 bases identical to TRBD1. The V and J ends lost 5 bases and 9 bases, in that order; junction bases with no gene match: 4. The CDR3 contains 14 residues. The V gene's germline CDR1 is MNHEY and CDR2 SMNVEV (reference sequence). The CDR3 loop reads CASSPGTGGRELFF. CDR3 sequence (DNA): TGTGCCAGCAGTCCCGGGACAGGGGGCCGGGAGCTGTTTTTT.